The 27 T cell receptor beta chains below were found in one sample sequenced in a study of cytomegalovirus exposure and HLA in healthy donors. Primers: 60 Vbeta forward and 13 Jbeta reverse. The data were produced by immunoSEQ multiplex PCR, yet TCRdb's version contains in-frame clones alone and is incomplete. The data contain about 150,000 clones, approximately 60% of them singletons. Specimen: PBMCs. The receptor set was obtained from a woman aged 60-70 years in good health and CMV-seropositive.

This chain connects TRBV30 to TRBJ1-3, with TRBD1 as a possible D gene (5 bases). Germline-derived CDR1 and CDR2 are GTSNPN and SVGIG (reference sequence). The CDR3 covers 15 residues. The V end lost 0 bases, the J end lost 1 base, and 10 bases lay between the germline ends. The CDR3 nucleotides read TGTGCCTGGAGTGTACACGGGGGATCTGGAAACACCATATATTTT. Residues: CAWSVHGGSGNTIYF.

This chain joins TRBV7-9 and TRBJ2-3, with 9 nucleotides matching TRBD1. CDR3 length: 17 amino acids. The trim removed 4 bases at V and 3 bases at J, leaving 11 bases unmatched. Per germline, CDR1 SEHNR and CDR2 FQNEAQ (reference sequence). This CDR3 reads CASSSATGGVLTDTQYF. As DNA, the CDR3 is TGTGCCAGCAGCTCGGCGACAGGGGGAGTTTTGACAGATACGCAGTATTTT. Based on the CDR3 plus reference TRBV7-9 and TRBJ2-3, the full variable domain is DTGVSQNPRHKITKRGQNVTFRCDPISEHNRLYWYRQTLGQGPEFLTYFQNEAQLEKSRLLSDRFSAERPKGSFSTLEIQRTEQGDSAMYLCASSSATGGVLTDTQYFGPGTRLTVL.

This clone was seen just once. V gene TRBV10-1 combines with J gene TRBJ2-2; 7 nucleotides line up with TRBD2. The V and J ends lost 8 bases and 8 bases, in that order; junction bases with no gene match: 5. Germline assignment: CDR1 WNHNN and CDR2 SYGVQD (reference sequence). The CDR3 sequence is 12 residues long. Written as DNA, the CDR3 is TGCGCCAGCGGGGCGGGAGATGGGGAGCTGTTTTTT. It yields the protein CASGAGDGELFF.

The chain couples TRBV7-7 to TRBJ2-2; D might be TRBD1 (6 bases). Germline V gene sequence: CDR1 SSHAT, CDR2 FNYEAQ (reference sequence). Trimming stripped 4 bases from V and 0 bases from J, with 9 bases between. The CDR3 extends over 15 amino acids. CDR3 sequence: CASSSGTTNTGELFF. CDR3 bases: TGTGCCAGCAGCTCCGGGACAACGAACACCGGGGAGCTGTTTTTT.

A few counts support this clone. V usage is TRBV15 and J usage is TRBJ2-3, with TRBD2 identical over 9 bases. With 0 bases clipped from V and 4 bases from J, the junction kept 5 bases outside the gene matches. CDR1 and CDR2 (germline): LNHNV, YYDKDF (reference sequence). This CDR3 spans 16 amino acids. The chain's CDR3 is CATSRDPSGRPDTQYF. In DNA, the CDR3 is TGTGCCACCAGCAGAGATCCAAGCGGGAGGCCAGATACGCAGTATTTT.

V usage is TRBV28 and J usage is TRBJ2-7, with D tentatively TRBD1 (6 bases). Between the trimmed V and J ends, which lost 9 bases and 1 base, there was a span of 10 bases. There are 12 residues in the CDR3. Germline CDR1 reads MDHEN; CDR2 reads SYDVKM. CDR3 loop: CASRQGSYEQYF. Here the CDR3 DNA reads TGTGCCAGTCGGCAGGGGTCCTACGAGCAGTACTTC. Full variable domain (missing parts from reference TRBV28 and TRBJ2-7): DVKVTQSSRYLVKRTGEKVFLECVQDMDHENMFWYRQDPGLGLRLIYFSYDVKMKEKGDIPEGYSVSREKKERFSLILESASTNQTSMYLCASRQGSYEQYFGPGTRLTVT.

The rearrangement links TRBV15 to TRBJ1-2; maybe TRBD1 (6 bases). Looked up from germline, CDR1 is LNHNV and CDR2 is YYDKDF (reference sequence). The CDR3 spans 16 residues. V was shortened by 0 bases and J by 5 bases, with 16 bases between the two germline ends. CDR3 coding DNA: TGTGCCACCAGCAGAGATCGGACAGTAAGGATGTATGGCTACACCTTC. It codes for CATSRDRTVRMYGYTF. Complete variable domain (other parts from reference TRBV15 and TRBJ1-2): DAMVIQNPRYQVTQFGKPVTLSCSQTLNHNVMYWYQQKSSQAPKLLFHYYDKDFNNEADTPDNFQSRRPNTSFCFLDIRSPGLGDTAMYLCATSRDRTVRMYGYTFGSGTRLTVV.

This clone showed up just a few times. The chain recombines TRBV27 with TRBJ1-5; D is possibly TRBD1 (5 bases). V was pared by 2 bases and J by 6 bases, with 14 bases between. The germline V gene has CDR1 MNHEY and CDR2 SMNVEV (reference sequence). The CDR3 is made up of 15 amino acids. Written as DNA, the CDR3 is TGTGCCAGCAGTTTAGGGCGGGGGGTGGGTCAGCCCCAGCATTTT. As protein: CASSLGRGVGQPQHF.

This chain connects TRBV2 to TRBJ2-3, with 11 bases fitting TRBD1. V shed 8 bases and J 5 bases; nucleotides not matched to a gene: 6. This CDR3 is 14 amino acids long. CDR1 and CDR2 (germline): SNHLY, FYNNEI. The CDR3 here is CASRDRGFGDTQYF. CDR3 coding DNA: TGTGCCAGCCGGGACAGGGGGTTCGGAGATACGCAGTATTTT.

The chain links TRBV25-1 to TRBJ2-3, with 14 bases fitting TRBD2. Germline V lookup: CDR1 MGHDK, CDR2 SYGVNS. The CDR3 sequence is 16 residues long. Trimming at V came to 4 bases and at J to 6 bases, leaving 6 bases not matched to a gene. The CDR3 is CASSAGTSGRRDTQYF. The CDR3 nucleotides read TGTGCCAGCAGTGCTGGGACTAGCGGGAGAAGGGATACGCAGTATTTT.

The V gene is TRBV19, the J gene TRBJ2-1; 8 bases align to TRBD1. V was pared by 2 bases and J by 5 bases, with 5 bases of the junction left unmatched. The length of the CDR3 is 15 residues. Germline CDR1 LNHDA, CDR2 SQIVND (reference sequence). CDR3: CASSISGQGNNEQFF. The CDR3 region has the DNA TGTGCCAGTAGTATATCCGGACAGGGAAACAATGAGCAGTTCTTC. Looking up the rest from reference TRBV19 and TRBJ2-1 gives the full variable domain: DGGITQSPKYLFRKEGQNVTLSCEQNLNHDAMYWYRQDPGQGLRLIYYSQIVNDFQKGDIAEGYSVSREKKESFPLTVTSAQKNPTAFYLCASSISGQGNNEQFFGPGTRLTVL.

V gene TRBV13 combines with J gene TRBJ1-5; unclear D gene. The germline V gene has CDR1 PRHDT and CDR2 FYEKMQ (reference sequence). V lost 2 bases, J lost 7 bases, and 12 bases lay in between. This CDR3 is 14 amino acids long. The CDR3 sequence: CASSLSVSGQPQHF. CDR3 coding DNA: TGTGCCAGCAGCTTAAGCGTTAGCGGACAGCCCCAGCATTTT.

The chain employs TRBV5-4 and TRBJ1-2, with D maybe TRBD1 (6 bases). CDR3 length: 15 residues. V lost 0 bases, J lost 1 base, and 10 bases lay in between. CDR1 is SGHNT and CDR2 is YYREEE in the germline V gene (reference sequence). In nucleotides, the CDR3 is TGTGCCAGCAGCTTGGACAGGGAGTTTAACTATGGCTACACCTTC. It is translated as CASSLDREFNYGYTF.

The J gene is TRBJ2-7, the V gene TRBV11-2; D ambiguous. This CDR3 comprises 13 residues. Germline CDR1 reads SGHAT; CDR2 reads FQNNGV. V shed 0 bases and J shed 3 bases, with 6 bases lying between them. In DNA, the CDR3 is TGTGCCAGCAGCTTAGACTCCGGCTACGAGCAGTACTTC. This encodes CASSLDSGYEQYF.

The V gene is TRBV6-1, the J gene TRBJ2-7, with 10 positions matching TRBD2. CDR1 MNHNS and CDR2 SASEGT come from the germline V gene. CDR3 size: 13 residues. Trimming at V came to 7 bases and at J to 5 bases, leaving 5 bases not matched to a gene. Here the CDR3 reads CASNPSGSDEQYF. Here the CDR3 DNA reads TGTGCCAGCAATCCTAGCGGGAGTGACGAGCAGTACTTC.

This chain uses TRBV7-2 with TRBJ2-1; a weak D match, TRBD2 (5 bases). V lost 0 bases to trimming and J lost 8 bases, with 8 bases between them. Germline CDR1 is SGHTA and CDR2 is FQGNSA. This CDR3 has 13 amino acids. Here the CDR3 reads CASSLAYGDEQFF. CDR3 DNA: TGTGCCAGCAGCTTAGCTTACGGGGATGAGCAGTTCTTC. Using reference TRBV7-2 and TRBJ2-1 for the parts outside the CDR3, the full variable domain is GAGVSQSPSNKVTEKGKDVELRCDPISGHTALYWYRQSLGQGLEFLIYFQGNSAPDKSGLPSDRFSAERTGGSVSTLTIQRTQQEDSAVYLCASSLAYGDEQFFGPGTRLTVL.

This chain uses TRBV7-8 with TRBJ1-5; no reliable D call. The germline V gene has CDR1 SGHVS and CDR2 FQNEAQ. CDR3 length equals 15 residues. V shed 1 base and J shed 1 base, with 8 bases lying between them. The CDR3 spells CASSLEGGSNQPQHF. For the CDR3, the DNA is TGTGCCAGCAGCTTAGAGGGAGGAAGCAATCAGCCCCAGCATTTT. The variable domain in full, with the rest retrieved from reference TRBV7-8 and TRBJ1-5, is GAGVSQSPRYKVAKRGQDVALRCDPISGHVSLFWYQQALGQGPEFLTYFQNEAQLDKSGLPSDRFFAERPEGSVSTLKIQRTQQEDSAVYLCASSLEGGSNQPQHFGDGTRLSIL.

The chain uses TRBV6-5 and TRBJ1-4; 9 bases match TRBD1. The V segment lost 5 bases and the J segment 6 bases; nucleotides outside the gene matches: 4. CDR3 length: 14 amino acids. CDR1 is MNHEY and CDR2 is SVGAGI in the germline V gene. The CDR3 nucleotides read TGTGCCAGCAGTCGGGACAGGGCGCATGAAAAACTGTTTTTT. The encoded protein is CASSRDRAHEKLFF.

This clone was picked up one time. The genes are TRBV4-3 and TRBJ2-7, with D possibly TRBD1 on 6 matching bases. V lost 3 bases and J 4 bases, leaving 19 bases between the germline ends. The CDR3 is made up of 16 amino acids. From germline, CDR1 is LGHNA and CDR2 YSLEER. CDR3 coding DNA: TGCGCCAGCAGCCAGCGACAGGACTCCCTTTTTTACGAGCAGTACTTC. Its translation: CASSQRQDSLFYEQYF.

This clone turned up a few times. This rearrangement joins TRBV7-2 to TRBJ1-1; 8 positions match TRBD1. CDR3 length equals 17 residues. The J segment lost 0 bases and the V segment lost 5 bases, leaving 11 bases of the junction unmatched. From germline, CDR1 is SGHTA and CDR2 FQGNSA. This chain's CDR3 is CASSPPGQAIMNTEAFF. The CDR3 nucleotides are TGTGCCAGCAGCCCACCGGGACAGGCGATCATGAACACTGAAGCTTTCTTT.

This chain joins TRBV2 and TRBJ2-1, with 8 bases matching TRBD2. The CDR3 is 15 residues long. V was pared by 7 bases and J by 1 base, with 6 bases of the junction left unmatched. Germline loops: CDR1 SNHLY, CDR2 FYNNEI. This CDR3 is CASTPSGSSYNEQFF. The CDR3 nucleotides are TGTGCCAGCACCCCCAGCGGGAGTTCCTACAATGAGCAGTTCTTC.

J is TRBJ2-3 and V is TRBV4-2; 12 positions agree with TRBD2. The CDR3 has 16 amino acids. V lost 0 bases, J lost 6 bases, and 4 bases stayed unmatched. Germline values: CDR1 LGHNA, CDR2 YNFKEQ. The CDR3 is CASSQDLAGGPDTQYF. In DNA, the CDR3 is TGTGCCAGCAGCCAAGATCTAGCGGGAGGGCCGGATACGCAGTATTTT.

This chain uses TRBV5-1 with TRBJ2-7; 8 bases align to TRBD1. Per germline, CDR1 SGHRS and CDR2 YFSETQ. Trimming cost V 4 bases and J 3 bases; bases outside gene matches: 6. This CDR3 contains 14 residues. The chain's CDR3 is CASSPSGQGYEQYF. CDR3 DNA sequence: TGCGCCAGCAGCCCAAGTGGACAGGGCTACGAGCAGTACTTC.

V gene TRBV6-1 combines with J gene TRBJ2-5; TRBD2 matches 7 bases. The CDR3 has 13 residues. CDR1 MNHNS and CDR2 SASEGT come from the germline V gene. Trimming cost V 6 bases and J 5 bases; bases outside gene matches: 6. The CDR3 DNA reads TGTGCCAGCAGGGCCGCGGGGGAGGAGACCCAGTACTTC. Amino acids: CASRAAGEETQYF.

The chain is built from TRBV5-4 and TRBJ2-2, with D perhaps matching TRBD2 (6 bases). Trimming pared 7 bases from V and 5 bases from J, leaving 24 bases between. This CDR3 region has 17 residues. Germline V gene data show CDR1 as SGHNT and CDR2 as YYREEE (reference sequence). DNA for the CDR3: TGTGCCAGCCAAGGCGGAGCACAGCGGGCGGAAACCGGGGAGCTGTTTTTT. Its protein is CASQGGAQRAETGELFF.

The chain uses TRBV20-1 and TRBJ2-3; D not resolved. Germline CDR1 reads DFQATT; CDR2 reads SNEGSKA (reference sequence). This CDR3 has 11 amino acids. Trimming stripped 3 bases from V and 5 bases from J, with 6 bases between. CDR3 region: CSASREDTQYF. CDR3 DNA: TGCAGTGCTAGCCGAGAAGATACGCAGTATTTT.

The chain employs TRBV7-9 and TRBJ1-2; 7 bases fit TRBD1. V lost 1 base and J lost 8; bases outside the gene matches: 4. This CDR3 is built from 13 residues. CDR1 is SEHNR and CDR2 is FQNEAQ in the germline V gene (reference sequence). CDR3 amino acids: CASSLERGPGYTF. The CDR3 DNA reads TGTGCCAGCAGCTTAGAGAGGGGGCCCGGCTACACCTTC.